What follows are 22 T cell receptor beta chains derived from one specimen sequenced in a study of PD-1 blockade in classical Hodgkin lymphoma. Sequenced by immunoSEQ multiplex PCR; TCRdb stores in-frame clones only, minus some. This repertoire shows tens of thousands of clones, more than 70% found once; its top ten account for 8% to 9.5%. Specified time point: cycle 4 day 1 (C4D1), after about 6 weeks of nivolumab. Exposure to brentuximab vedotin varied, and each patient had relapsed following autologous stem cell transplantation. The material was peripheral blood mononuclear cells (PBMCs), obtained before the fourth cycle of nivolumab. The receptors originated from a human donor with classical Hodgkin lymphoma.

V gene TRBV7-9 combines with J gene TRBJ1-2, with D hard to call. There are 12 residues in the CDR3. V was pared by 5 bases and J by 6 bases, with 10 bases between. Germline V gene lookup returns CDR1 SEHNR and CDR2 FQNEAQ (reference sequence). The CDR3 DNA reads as TGTGCCAGCAGCGTGACAACAGATGGCTACACCTTC. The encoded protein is CASSVTTDGYTF.

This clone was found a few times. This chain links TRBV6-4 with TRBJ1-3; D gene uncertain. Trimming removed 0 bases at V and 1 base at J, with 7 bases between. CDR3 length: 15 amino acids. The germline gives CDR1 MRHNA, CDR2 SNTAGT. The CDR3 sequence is CASSDSVESGNTIYF. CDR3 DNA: TGTGCCAGCAGTGACTCGGTAGAATCTGGAAACACCATATATTTT.

Here the CDR3 DNA reads TGTGCCAGCTCACCACCTAGGGTAGCAGGCAATCAGCCCCAGCATTTT. Its translation is CASSPPRVAGNQPQHF. This chain joins TRBV18 and TRBJ1-5; D call uncertain. V lost 0 bases and J 2 bases, leaving 11 bases between the germline ends. CDR3 length: 16 residues. The germline CDR1 and CDR2 sequences are KGHSH and LQKENI.

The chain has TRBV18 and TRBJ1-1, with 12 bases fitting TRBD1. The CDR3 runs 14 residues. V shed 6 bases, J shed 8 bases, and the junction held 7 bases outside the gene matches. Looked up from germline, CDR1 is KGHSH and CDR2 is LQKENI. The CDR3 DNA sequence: TGTGCCAGCTCCCCCGGGACAGGGGGCCTAGAAGCTTTCTTT. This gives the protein CASSPGTGGLEAFF.

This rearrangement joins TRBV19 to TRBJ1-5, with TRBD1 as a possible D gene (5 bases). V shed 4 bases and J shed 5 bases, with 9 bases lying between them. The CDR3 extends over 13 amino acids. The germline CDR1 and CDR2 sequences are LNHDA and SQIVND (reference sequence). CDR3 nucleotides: TGTGCCAGTAGTAGGGGCGAGGATCAGCCCCAGCATTTT. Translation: CASSRGEDQPQHF.

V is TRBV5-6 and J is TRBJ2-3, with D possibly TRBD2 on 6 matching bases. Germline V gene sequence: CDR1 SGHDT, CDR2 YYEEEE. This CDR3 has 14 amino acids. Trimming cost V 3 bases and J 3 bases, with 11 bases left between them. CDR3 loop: CASSSGLGTDTQYF. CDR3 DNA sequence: TGTGCCAGCAGCTCGGGACTGGGGACAGATACGCAGTATTTT.

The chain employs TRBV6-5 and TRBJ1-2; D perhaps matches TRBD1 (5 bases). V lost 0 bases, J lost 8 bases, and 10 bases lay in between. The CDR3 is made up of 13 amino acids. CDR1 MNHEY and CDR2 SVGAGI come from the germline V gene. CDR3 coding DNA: TGTGCCAGCAGTTACTCCAGGGATCGGGGCTACACCTTC. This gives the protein CASSYSRDRGYTF.

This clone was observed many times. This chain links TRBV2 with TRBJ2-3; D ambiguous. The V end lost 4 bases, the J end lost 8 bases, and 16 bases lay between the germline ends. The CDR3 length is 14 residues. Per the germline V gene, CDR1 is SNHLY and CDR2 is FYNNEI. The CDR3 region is CASSATRSPGTQYF. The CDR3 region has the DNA TGTGCCAGCAGTGCGACTCGGAGCCCTGGTACGCAGTATTTT.

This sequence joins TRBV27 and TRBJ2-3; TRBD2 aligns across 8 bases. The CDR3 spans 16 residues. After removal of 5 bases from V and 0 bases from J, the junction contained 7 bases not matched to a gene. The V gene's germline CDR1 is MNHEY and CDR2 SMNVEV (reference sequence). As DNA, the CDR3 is TGTGCCAGCAGTAGACAGCGGGGGTATAGCACAGATACGCAGTATTTT. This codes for CASSRQRGYSTDTQYF.

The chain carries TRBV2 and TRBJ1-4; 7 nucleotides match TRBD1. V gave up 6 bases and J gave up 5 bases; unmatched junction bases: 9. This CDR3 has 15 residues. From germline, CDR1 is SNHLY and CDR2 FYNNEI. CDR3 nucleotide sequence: TGTGCCAGCAGCCCAGCCCCAGGGGGAAATGAAAAACTGTTTTTT. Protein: CASSPAPGGNEKLFF.

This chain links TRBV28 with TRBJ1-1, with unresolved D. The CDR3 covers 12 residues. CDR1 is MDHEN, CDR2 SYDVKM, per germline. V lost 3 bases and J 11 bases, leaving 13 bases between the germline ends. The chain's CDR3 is CASSFQPMYAFF. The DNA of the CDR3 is TGTGCCAGCAGTTTTCAGCCCATGTACGCTTTCTTT.

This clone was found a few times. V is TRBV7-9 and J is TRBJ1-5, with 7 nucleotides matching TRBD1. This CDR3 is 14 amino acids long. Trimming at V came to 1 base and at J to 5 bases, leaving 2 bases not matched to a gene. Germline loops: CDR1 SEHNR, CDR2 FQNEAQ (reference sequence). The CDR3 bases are TGTGCCAGCAGCTTAGACAGGGGTGATCAGCCCCAGCATTTT. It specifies CASSLDRGDQPQHF. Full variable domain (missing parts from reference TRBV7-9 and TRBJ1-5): DTGVSQNPRHKITKRGQNVTFRCDPISEHNRLYWYRQTLGQGPEFLTYFQNEAQLEKSRLLSDRFSAERPKGSFSTLEIQRTEQGDSAMYLCASSLDRGDQPQHFGDGTRLSIL.

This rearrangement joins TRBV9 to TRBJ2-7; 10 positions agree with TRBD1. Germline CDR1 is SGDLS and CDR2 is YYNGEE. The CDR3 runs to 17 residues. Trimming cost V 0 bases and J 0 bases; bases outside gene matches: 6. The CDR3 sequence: CASSVGDRGYSSYEQYF. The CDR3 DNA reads TGTGCCAGCAGCGTAGGGGACAGGGGTTACAGCTCCTACGAGCAGTACTTC.

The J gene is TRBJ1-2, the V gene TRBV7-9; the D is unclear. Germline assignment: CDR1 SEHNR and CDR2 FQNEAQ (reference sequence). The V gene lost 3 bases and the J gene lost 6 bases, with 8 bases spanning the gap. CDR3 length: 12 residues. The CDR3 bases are TGTGCCAGCAGCTTTACCGGGGATGGCTACACCTTC. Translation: CASSFTGDGYTF.

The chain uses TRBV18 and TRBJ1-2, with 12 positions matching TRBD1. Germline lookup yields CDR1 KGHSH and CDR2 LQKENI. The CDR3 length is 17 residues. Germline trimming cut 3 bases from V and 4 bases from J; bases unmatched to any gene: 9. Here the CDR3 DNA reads TGTGCCAGCTCACCGGCGGGCGGGACAGGGGGCGCCTATGGCTACACCTTC. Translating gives CASSPAGGTGGAYGYTF.

CDR3 in DNA: TGTGCCAGCCGGGGGGCGCGTTTAGATACGCAGTATTTT. Amino acids: CASRGARLDTQYF. The V gene is TRBV6-6, the J gene TRBJ2-3; tentative D call: TRBD2 (7 bases). The CDR3 totals 13 residues. From germline, CDR1 is MNHNY and CDR2 SVGAGI (reference sequence). The V and J ends lost 8 bases and 5 bases respectively, with 14 bases between them.

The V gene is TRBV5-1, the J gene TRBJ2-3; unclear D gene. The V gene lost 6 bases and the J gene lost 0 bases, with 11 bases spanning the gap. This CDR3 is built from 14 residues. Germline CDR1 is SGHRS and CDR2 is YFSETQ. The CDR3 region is CASTSETSTDTQYF. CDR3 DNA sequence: TGCGCCAGCACCTCGGAAACTAGCACAGATACGCAGTATTTT.

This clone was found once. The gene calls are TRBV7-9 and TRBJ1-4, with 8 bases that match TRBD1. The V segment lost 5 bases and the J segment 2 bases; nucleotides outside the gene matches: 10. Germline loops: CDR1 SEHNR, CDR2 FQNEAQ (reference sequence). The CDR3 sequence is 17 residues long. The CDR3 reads CASSPGQGGFTNEKLFF. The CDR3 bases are TGTGCCAGCAGCCCAGGACAGGGAGGTTTTACTAATGAAAAACTGTTTTTT.

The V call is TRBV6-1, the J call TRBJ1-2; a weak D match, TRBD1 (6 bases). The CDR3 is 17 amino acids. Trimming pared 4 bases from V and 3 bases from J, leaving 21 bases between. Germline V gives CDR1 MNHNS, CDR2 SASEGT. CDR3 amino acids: CASSGHNRGRLDYGYTF. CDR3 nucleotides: TGTGCCAGCAGTGGGCATAACCGGGGGCGCTTGGACTATGGCTACACCTTC.

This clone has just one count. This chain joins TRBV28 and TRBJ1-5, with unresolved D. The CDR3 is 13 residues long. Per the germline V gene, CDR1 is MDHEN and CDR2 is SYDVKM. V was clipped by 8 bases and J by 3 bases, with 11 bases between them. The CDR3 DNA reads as TGTGCCAGCCAATTATCGTCCAATCAGCCCCAGCATTTT. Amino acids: CASQLSSNQPQHF. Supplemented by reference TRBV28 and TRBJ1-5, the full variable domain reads DVKVTQSSRYLVKRTGEKVFLECVQDMDHENMFWYRQDPGLGLRLIYFSYDVKMKEKGDIPEGYSVSREKKERFSLILESASTNQTSMYLCASQLSSNQPQHFGDGTRLSIL.

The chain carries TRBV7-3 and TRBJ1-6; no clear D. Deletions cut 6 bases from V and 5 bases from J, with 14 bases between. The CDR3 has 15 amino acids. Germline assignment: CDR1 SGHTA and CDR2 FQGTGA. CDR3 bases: TGTGCCAGCAGTATTCGGGCAGCAAATAATTCACCCCTCCACTTT. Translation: CASSIRAANNSPLHF.

The CDR3 DNA sequence: TGTGCCAGCGGAGAGCAGCGCTCCTACAATGAGCAGTTCTTC. Translating gives CASGEQRSYNEQFF. The rearrangement links TRBV2 to TRBJ2-1; the D is unclear. The CDR3 is 14 amino acids. Germline V CDR1 and CDR2: SNHLY, FYNNEI. V dropped 8 bases and J dropped 0 bases, with 11 bases sitting between them.